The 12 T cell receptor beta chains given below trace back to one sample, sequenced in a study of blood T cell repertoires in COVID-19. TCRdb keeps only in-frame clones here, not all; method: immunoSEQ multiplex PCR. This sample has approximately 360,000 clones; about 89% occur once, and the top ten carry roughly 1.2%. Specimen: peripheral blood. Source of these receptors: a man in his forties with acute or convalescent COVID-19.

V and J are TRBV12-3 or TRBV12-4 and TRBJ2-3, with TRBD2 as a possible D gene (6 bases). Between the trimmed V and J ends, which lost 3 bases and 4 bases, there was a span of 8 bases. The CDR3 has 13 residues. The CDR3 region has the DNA TGTGCCAGCAGTTTCGGGGGATCAGATACGCAGTATTTT. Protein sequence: CASSFGGSDTQYF.

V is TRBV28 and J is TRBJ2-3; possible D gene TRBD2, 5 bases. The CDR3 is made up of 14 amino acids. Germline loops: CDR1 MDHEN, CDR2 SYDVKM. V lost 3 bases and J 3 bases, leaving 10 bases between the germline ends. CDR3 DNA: TGTGCCAGCAGTTTTACGGGATTAACAGATACGCAGTATTTT. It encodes CASSFTGLTDTQYF.

Here the CDR3 reads CASTPTEPQETQYF. CDR3 DNA sequence: TGTGCCAGCACCCCTACCGAGCCCCAAGAGACCCAGTACTTC. The chain is built from TRBV28 and TRBJ2-5; no reliable D call. The CDR3 has 14 residues. The germline CDR1 and CDR2 sequences are MDHEN and SYDVKM. With 7 bases removed from V and 1 base from J, the gap between germline ends came to 13 bases.

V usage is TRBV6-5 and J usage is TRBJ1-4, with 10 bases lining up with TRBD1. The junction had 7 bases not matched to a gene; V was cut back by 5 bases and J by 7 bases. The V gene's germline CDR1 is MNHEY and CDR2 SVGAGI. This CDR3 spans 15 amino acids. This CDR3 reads CASSNRQGAREKLFF. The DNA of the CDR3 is TGTGCCAGCAGTAATCGACAGGGGGCACGTGAAAAACTGTTTTTT.

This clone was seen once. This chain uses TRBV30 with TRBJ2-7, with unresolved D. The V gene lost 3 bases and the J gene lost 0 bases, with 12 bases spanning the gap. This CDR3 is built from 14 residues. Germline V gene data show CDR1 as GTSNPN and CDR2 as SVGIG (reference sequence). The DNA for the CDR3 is TGTGCCTGGAGCCCTCCGCCGGGCTCCTACGAGCAGTACTTC. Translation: CAWSPPPGSYEQYF.

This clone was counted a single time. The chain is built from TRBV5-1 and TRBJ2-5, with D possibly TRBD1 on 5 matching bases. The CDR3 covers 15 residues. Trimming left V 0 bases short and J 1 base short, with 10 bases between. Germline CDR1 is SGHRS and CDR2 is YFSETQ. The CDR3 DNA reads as TGCGCCAGCAGCTTGGGACAGACACTCCAAGAGACCCAGTACTTC. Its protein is CASSLGQTLQETQYF.

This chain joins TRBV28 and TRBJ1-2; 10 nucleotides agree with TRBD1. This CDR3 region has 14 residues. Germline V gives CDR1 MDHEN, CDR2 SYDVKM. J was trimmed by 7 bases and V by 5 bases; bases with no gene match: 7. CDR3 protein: CASSKTGGAGGYTF. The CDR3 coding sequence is TGTGCCAGCAGTAAGACAGGGGGCGCGGGTGGCTACACCTTC.

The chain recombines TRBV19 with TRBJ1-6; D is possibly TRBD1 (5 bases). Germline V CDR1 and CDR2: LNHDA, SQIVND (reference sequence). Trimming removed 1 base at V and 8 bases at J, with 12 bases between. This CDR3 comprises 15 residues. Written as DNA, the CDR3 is TGTGCCAGTAGTATAGGCGGGGCGCGGCATTCACCCCTCCACTTT. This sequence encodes CASSIGGARHSPLHF.

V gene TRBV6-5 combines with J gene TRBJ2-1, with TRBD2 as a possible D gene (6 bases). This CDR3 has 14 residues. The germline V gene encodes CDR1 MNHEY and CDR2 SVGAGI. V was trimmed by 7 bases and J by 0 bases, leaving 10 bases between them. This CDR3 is CASIGGASYNEQFF. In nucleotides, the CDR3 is TGTGCCAGCATCGGCGGGGCCTCCTACAATGAGCAGTTCTTC.

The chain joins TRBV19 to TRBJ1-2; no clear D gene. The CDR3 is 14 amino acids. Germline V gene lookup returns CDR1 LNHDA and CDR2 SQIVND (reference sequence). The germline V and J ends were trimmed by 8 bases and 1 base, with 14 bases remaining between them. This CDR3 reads CASARMGINYGYTF. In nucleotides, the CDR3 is TGTGCCAGTGCCAGGATGGGCATTAACTATGGCTACACCTTC.

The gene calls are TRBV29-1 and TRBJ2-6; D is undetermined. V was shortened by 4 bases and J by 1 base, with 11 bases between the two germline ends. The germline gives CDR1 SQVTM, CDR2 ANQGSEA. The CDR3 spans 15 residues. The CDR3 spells CSVGFSESGANVLTF. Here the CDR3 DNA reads TGCAGCGTTGGATTTTCTGAGTCTGGGGCCAACGTCCTGACTTTC.

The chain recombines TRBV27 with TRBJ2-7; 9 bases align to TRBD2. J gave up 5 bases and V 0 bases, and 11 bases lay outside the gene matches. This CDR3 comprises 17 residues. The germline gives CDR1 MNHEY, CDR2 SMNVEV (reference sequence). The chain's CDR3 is CASSLSSGAGGPNEQYF. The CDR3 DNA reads TGTGCCAGCAGTTTATCGAGCGGCGCGGGAGGGCCTAACGAGCAGTACTTC.